Shown below are 2 T cell receptor beta chains from a single sample sequenced in a study of shared clonotypes between healthy human individuals. The method was immunoSEQ multiplex PCR; TCRdb's version includes in-frame clones alone and lacks a portion of them. This sample has around 1.6 million clones, with 95% to 99% found just once. Sample: naive CD4+ T cells sorted from blood. The subset was: CD45RA+ positively selected. The receptors were sampled from a man aged 25 to 45 in good health.

The gene calls are TRBV6-6 and TRBJ1-4; D gene uncertain. The CDR3 covers 14 residues. V dropped 5 bases and J dropped 0 bases, with 7 bases sitting between them. CDR1 and CDR2 from the germline V gene are MNHNY and SVGAGI (reference sequence). The CDR3 reads CASSLPSTNEKLFF. The DNA for the CDR3 is TGTGCCAGCAGTCTACCCTCAACTAATGAAAAACTGTTTTTT.

The chain links TRBV30 to TRBJ2-3; D uncertain. Deletions cut 2 bases from V and 4 bases from J, with 7 bases between. The CDR3 totals 12 residues. Germline V gene data show CDR1 as GTSNPN and CDR2 as SVGIG (reference sequence). CDR3 sequence (DNA): TGTGCCTGGAGTCCCAACGCAGATACGCAGTATTTT. The encoded protein is CAWSPNADTQYF. Complete variable domain (other parts from reference TRBV30 and TRBJ2-3): SQTIHQWPATLVQPVGSPLSLECTVEGTSNPNLYWYRQAAGRGLQLLFYSVGIGQISSEVPQNLSASRPQDRQFILSSKKLLLSDSGFYLCAWSPNADTQYFGPGTRLTVL.